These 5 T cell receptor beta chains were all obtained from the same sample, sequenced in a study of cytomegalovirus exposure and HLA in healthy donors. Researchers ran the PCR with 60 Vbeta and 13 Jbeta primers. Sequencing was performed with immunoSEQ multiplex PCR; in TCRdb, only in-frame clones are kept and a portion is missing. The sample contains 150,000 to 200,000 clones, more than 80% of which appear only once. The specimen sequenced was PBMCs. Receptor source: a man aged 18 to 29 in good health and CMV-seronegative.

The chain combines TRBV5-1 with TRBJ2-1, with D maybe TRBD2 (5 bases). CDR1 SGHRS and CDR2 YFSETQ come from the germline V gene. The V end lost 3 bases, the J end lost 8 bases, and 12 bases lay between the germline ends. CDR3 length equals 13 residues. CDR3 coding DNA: TGCGCCAGCAGCTCTACTAGATTCCATGAGCAGTTCTTC. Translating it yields CASSSTRFHEQFF.

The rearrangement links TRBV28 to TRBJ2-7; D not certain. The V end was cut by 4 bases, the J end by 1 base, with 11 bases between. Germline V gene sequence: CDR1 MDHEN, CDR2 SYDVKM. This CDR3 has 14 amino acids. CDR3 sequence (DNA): TGTGCCAGCAGTTCCTCAGACAAGTCCTACGAGCAGTACTTC. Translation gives CASSSSDKSYEQYF.

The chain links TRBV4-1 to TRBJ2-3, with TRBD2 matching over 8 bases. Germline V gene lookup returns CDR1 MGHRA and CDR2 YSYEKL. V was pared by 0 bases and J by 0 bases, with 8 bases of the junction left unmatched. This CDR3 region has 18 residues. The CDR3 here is CASSQDAGGYTSTDTQYF. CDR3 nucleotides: TGCGCCAGCAGCCAAGATGCGGGGGGTTATACTAGCACAGATACGCAGTATTTT.

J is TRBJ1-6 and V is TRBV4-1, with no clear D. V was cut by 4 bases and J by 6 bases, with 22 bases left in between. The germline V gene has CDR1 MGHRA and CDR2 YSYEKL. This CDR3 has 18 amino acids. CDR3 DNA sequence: TGCGCCAGCAGCCCCTTTGGGGTGACCCCAGCGGGTAATTCACCCCTCCACTTT. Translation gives CASSPFGVTPAGNSPLHF.

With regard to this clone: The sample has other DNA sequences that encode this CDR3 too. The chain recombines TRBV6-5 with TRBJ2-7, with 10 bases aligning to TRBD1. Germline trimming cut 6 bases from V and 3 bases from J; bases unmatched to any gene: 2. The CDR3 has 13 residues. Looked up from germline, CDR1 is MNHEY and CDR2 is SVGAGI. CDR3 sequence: CASSRDRGYEQYF. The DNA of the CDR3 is TGTGCCAGCAGCCGGGACAGGGGCTACGAGCAGTACTTC.